This passage covers 8 T cell receptor beta chains from one sample sequenced in a study of cytotoxic CD8 clonotypes in ibrutinib-treated CLL. Sequencing was performed with immunoSEQ multiplex PCR; in TCRdb, only in-frame clones are kept and a portion is missing. This sample has over 150,000 clones, with 81% found just once. The source was PBMCs, collected after 12 months of ibrutinib treatment. The receptors were sampled from a human donor with chronic lymphocytic leukemia.

This chain uses TRBV10-3 with TRBJ2-1; D tentatively fits TRBD1 or TRBD2 (5 bases each). The CDR3 extends over 13 amino acids. Per the germline V gene, CDR1 is ENHRY and CDR2 is SYGVKD. CDR3 protein: CATSGPQQNEQFF. In nucleotides, the CDR3 is TGTGCTACATCGGGGCCCCAGCAGAATGAGCAGTTCTTC.

This clone showed up just once. The rearrangement joins TRBV19 to TRBJ1-6, with a tentative D call TRBD1 (6 bases). The V and J ends lost 10 bases and 9 bases respectively, with 19 bases between them. This CDR3 has 14 amino acids. The germline gives CDR1 LNHDA, CDR2 SQIVND (reference sequence). CDR3 DNA sequence: TGTGCCACCTCCCTGCGGGACATCCCTTCACCCCTCCACTTT. The encoded protein is CATSLRDIPSPLHF.

The J gene is TRBJ1-1, the V gene TRBV2; no definite D call. The germline gives CDR1 SNHLY, CDR2 FYNNEI. The ends were cut back, 11 bases at V and 6 bases at J, with 22 bases in the middle. This CDR3 contains 14 residues. Written as DNA, the CDR3 is TGTGCCGCCCTCGGAACGCGGAGTTTAGCTGAAGCTTTCTTT. This gives the protein CAALGTRSLAEAFF.

The chain carries TRBV6-1 and TRBJ2-7, with 7 bases matching TRBD1. V lost 6 bases and J lost 4; bases outside the gene matches: 6. The CDR3 consists of 13 residues. Germline V gene data show CDR1 as MNHNS and CDR2 as SASEGT. DNA of the CDR3: TGTGCCAGCAGCCCGACAGGGCTTTACGAGCAGTACTTC. It translates to CASSPTGLYEQYF.

The chain carries TRBV4-2 and TRBJ2-3; unclear D gene. The CDR3 spans 11 residues. Germline values: CDR1 LGHNA, CDR2 YNFKEQ. V was cut by 2 bases and J by 5 bases, with 2 bases left in between. Here the CDR3 DNA reads TGTGCCAGCAGCCAACAAGATACGCAGTATTTT. Amino acids: CASSQQDTQYF.

This chain links TRBV27 with TRBJ1-2, with a weak D call TRBD1 (6 bases). Germline loops: CDR1 MNHEY, CDR2 SMNVEV (reference sequence). Trimming removed 5 bases from V and 8 bases from J, with 15 bases in between. The CDR3 length is 13 residues. The CDR3 DNA reads TGTGCCAGCAGTCTCGGGGGGGGCCAAGGCTACACCTTC. Translated: CASSLGGGQGYTF.

V and J are TRBV5-1 and TRBJ2-4, with D unclear. The CDR3 consists of 19 residues. V gave up 5 bases and J gave up 1 base, with 25 bases separating them. CDR1 SGHRS and CDR2 YFSETQ come from the germline V gene. Here the CDR3 reads CASRIPSPPDGVAKNIQYF. The CDR3 region has the DNA TGCGCCAGCAGGATCCCCTCCCCCCCGGACGGAGTTGCCAAAAACATTCAGTACTTC. The variable domain in full, completed from reference TRBV5-1 and TRBJ2-4, reads KAGVTQTPRYLIKTRGQQVTLSCSPISGHRSVSWYQQTPGQGLQFLFEYFSETQRNKGNFPGRFSGRQFSNSRSEMNVSTLELGDSALYLCASRIPSPPDGVAKNIQYFGAGTRLSVL.

The J gene is TRBJ2-3, the V gene TRBV11-2; D gene unclear. Trimming took 2 bases from V and 11 from J, leaving 14 bases between them. CDR3 size: 13 residues. Per the germline V gene, CDR1 is SGHAT and CDR2 is FQNNGV. The CDR3 reads CASSLSSEIGQYF. The CDR3 DNA reads as TGTGCCAGCAGCTTAAGCTCGGAGATCGGGCAGTATTTT.